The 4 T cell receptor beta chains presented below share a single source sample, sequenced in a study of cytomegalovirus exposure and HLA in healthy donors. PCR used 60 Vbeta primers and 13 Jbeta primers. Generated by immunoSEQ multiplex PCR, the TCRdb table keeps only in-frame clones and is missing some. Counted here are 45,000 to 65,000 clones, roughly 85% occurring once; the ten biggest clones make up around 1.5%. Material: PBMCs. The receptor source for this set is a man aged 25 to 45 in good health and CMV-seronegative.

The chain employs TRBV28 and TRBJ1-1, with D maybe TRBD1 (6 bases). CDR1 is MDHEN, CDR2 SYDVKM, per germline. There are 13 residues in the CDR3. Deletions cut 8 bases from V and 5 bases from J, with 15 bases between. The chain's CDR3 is CASLKGGRTEAFF. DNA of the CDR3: TGTGCCAGCTTAAAGGGGGGGAGGACTGAAGCTTTCTTT.

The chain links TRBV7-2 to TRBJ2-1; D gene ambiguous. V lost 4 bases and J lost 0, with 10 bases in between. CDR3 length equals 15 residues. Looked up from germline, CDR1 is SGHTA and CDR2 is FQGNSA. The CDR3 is CASSYGRSSYNEQFF. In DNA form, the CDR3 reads TGTGCCAGCAGCTACGGCCGGAGCTCCTACAATGAGCAGTTCTTC.

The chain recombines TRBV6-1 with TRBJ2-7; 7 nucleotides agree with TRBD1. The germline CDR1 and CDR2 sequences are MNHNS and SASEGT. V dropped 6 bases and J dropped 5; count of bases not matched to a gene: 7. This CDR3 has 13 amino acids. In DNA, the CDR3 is TGTGCCAGCAGCGTCGGGACAGAGAACGAGCAGTACTTC. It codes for CASSVGTENEQYF.

CDR3 residues: CASSEHYAGNQPQHF. CDR3 bases: TGCGCCAGCAGTGAACATTACGCAGGTAATCAGCCCCAGCATTTT. The chain recombines TRBV10-2 with TRBJ1-5; D unresolved. The CDR3 consists of 15 residues. Per the germline V gene, CDR1 is WSHSY and CDR2 is SAAADI. The V and J ends lost 3 bases and 4 bases respectively, with 13 bases between them.